This paragraph reports one T cell receptor (beta chain). This specimen comes from a study of PD-L1 blockade in urothelial cancer. Between the trimmed V and J ends, which lost 1 base and 0 bases, there was a span of 14 bases. CDR3 length equals 17 residues. The germline CDR1 and CDR2 sequences are KGHSH and LQKENI. Using immunoSEQ multiplex PCR, the repertoire was profiled, and TCRdb retains in-frame clones only, with some absent. The sample includes about 88,000 clones, 90% to 95% of them seen just once. The chain combines TRBV18 with TRBJ2-3, with a weak D call TRBD2 (7 bases). The specimen comprised PBMCs, sampled around atezolizumab (anti-PD-L1) treatment. This sequence was found in a man between 60 and 75 years old with urothelial cancer. Here the CDR3 DNA reads TGTGCCAGCTCACCACAGGGGAGGGGGACTAGCACAGATACGCAGTATTTT. This encodes CASSPQGRGTSTDTQYF.